A selection of T cell receptor beta chains follows, all from one sample in a study of identical twins. TCRdb reprocessed the 5' RACE reads with MiXCR, giving one entry per CDR3 protein. The sample lists around 550,000 distinct CDR3 sequences, roughly 15% occurring once. The sample also formed part of further work on yellow fever vaccine responses in identical twins.

The sequenced sample was CD4+ T cells sorted from blood. All receptors come from a woman aged 18-30 years in good health. Both conserved end residues are part of each CDR3. Each record gives: D gene, clone size, V gene, J gene, CDR3 DNA, CDR3 protein. The D gene is left open where the match is weak. Expanded clones are given a class, and other clones once, few, many or no size at all.

>TRBD1|NA|TRBV12-3/TRBV12-4|TRBJ1-4
TGTGCCAGCAGATCGGACAGGGGGGTTCCTAATGAAAAACTGTTTTTT
CASRSDRGVPNEKLFF
>NA|NA|TRBV6-5|TRBJ1-5
TGTGCCAGCATTTTCGGTTCTAATCAGCCCCAGCATTTT
CASIFGSNQPQHF
>NA|NA|TRBV29-1|TRBJ2-7
TGCAGCGGGTCCTCCGGGACGGCTACAGAGCAGTACTTC
CSGSSGTATEQYF
>NA|NA|TRBV10-1|TRBJ2-3
TGCGCCAGCGGGGGAGATACGCAGTATTTT
CASGGDTQYF
>NA|once|TRBV7-2|TRBJ2-1
TGTGCCAGCAGCTTGTGGCGGGGAACCACCTACAATGAGCAGTTCTTC
CASSLWRGTTYNEQFF
>TRBD2|few|TRBV20-1|TRBJ2-3
TGCAGTGCCCTAAGACTAGCGGTTAGCACAGATACGCAGTATTTT
CSALRLAVSTDTQYF
>TRBD2|NA|TRBV5-5|TRBJ2-1
TGTGCCAGCAGTACCGCTAGCGGGAGTGTCTACAATGAGCAGTTCTTC
CASSTASGSVYNEQFF
>NA|few|TRBV7-9|TRBJ1-2
TGTGCCAGCAGCCGACCCTCCGGGGGACGAGGCTACACCTTC
CASSRPSGGRGYTF
>NA|NA|TRBV15|TRBJ2-5
TGTGCCACCAAGTCCAAGGGGATGGAGACCCAGTACTTC
CATKSKGMETQYF
>TRBD1|NA|TRBV10-3|TRBJ1-4
TGTGCCATCAGTGGAACAGGGGATAATGAAAAACTGTTTTTT
CAISGTGDNEKLFF
>TRBD2|few|TRBV15|TRBJ2-1
TGTGCCACCAGCAGAGATTTCGGACTAGCGACTGAGCAGTTCTTC
CATSRDFGLATEQFF
>TRBD1|few|TRBV4-1|TRBJ2-5
TGCGCCAGCAGCCAACCGAGGACAGGGCGGAGGAATAGGGCCCAGTACTTC
CASSQPRTGRRNRAQYF
>TRBD1|few|TRBV5-1|TRBJ2-3
TGCGCCAGCAGCAGGCGGCCGGGACAGGGGGACGTGGGCACAGATACGCAGTATTTT
CASSRRPGQGDVGTDTQYF
>NA|many|TRBV3-1|TRBJ2-1
TGTGCCAGCAGCCAAGGCGGGGAGCAGTTCTTC
CASSQGGEQFF
>NA|NA|TRBV5-1|TRBJ1-1
TGCGCCAGCAGCTCAGACATGGCTGAAGCTTTCTTT
CASSSDMAEAFF
>NA|once|TRBV5-6|TRBJ2-2
TGTGCCAGCAGCTTAATTCCAACGAACACCGGGGAGCTGTTTTTT
CASSLIPTNTGELFF
>NA|few|TRBV19|TRBJ2-1
TGTGCCAGTAGTATAGATCAACGTCTGCCTAGCAGTAACAATGAGCAGTTCTTC
CASSIDQRLPSSNNEQFF
>TRBD1|few|TRBV12-3/TRBV12-4|TRBJ2-1
TGTGCCAGCAGTATCAGGACAGGGGGATACAATGAGCAGTTCTTC
CASSIRTGGYNEQFF
>TRBD2|NA|TRBV2|TRBJ2-3
TGTGCCAGCAGCTTTGGACTAGTTATCCCAGATACGCAGTATTTT
CASSFGLVIPDTQYF
>NA|few|TRBV3-1|TRBJ2-6
TGTGCCAGCAGCCAAGGAGGGGGTTCTGGGGCCAACGTCCTGACTTTC
CASSQGGGSGANVLTF
>TRBD1|NA|TRBV5-1|TRBJ2-3
TGCGCCAGCAGCTTGATCGACAGGGCCACAGATACGCAGTATTTT
CASSLIDRATDTQYF
>NA|NA|TRBV7-7|TRBJ2-1
TGTGCCAGCAGTCGAGACGCTGACTCCTACAATGAGCAGTTCTTC
CASSRDADSYNEQFF
>TRBD1|few|TRBV20-1|TRBJ1-4
TGCAGTGCCAACCCGCCGGACAGGCCAGGGAATGAAAAGCTGTTTTTT
CSANPPDRPGNEKLFF
>NA|few|TRBV12-3/TRBV12-4|TRBJ1-2
TGTGCCAGCAGTCAAACAGGGTTTAACTATGGCTACACCTTC
CASSQTGFNYGYTF
>NA|NA|TRBV4-1|TRBJ1-4
TGCGCCAGCAGCCAAGATCGTCTCGGTCTTGAATTTGAAAAACTGTTTTTT
CASSQDRLGLEFEKLFF